The rows below give T cell receptor beta chains drawn from one sample of a study of regulatory T cells in long-lasting Graves disease. TCRdb independently ran MiXCR on the multiplex PCR reads; one entry per CDR3 protein. The table lists roughly 380,000 distinct CDR3 sequences, approximately 15% of them singletons. This sample was shared with a second study, whose subject was T cells in Graves' hyperthyroidism and ophthalmopathy.

Material: peripheral blood mononuclear cells (PBMCs), obtained at new diagnosis, from a patient treated with antithyroid drugs. Receptors were obtained from a man aged 35-49 years with Graves disease. CDR3s include the opening cysteine and the closing phenylalanine or tryptophan. The order of the fields is V gene, D gene, J gene, clone size, CDR3 DNA, CDR3 protein. A D gene is named only where the DNA matches it firmly. The listing skips clone size in some rows; elsewhere it reads once, few, many or a size class.

>TRBV7-2|-|TRBJ1-1|many
TGTGCCAGCATCACAGGTAACACTGAAGCTTTCTTT
CASITGNTEAFF
>TRBV20-1|TRBD2|TRBJ2-1|-
TGCAGTGCTAGTGGTGCCCGGACTAGCGGGGACAATGAGCAGTTCTTC
CSASGARTSGDNEQFF
>TRBV7-9|-|TRBJ2-5|many
TGTGCCAGCAGTTCCAGGGAATGGGAGACCCAGTACTTC
CASSSREWETQYF
>TRBV12-3/TRBV12-4|-|TRBJ2-1|many
TGTGCCAGCAGTTTACAGCAGGTACCCTACAATGAGCAGTTCTTC
CASSLQQVPYNEQFF
>TRBV12-3/TRBV12-4|-|TRBJ2-3|many
TGTGCCAGCAGTTTAGGAACCCCCGGTGATACGCAGTATTTT
CASSLGTPGDTQYF
>TRBV5-1|-|TRBJ1-4|many
TGCGCCAGCAGCCAAGGTCAGGGGTCATATGAAAAACTGTTTTTT
CASSQGQGSYEKLFF
>TRBV10-3|-|TRBJ2-5|many
TGTGCCATCACAGCTTCCAGGGAAGAGACCCAGTACTTC
CAITASREETQYF
>TRBV28|TRBD2|TRBJ2-3|-
TGTGCCAGCAGTCCCGGGGGCGGGGGGGGTTTAAATACGCAGTATTTT
CASSPGGGGGLNTQYF
>TRBV5-1|-|TRBJ1-4|many
TGCGCCAGCAGCTTGTATACAGGGCAAGAAAAACTGTTTTTT
CASSLYTGQEKLFF
>TRBV9|-|TRBJ2-2|few
TGTGCCAGCAGCGCCGGAGGGGGGTTACTTACCTCAAAGGGGACCGGGGAGCTGTTTTTT
CASSAGGGLLTSKGTGELFF
>TRBV30|-|TRBJ1-5|many
TGTGCCTGGAGTGTGGGCGGCAATCAGCCCCAGCATTTT
CAWSVGGNQPQHF
>TRBV10-3|-|TRBJ2-7|few
TGTGCCACTCACAGTGTCCGCGGGGCGGGATCCTACGAGCAGTACTTC
CATHSVRGAGSYEQYF
>TRBV6-1|-|TRBJ1-3|few
TGTGCCAGCAGTGAAGCGCGGGTGGGTGGAAACACCATATATTTT
CASSEARVGGNTIYF
>TRBV4-2|TRBD2|TRBJ2-7|few
TGTGCCAGCAGCCAAACTAGCGGGGGGCTATGGGAGCAGTACTTC
CASSQTSGGLWEQYF
>TRBV4-3|-|TRBJ2-1|few
TGCGCCAGCAGCCATGGTTATGGGTGGGCCTACAATGAGCAGTTCTTC
CASSHGYGWAYNEQFF
>TRBV2|TRBD2|TRBJ2-3|-
TGTGCCAGCAGTGATGGGACTAGCGGCACAGATACGCAGTATTTT
CASSDGTSGTDTQYF
>TRBV5-1|TRBD2|TRBJ2-1|-
TGTGCCAGCAGCTTGGGAGGAGCGGGGGGGCAGTTCTTC
CASSLGGAGGQFF
>TRBV12-3/TRBV12-4|-|TRBJ1-5|many
TGTGCCAGCAGTTTAGTCCGTGAGGGAAGCAATCAGCCCCAGCATTTT
CASSLVREGSNQPQHF
>TRBV6-2/TRBV6-3|TRBD2|TRBJ2-7|-
TGTGCCAGCAGTTACTCGAGGACTAGCGGGGGACAGGAGCAGTACTTC
CASSYSRTSGGQEQYF
>TRBV12-3/TRBV12-4|TRBD1|TRBJ1-3|-
TGTGCCAGCTCACGATTAACAGGGGTAGGAAACACCATATATTTT
CASSRLTGVGNTIYF
>TRBV30|-|TRBJ2-7|many
TGTGCCTGGAGTGTCCTGCCGGGACACAGGTTCGACGAGCAGTACTTC
CAWSVLPGHRFDEQYF
>TRBV20-1|-|TRBJ2-5|many
TGCAGTGCCCGGCTGGTGCAAGAGACCCAGTACTTC
CSARLVQETQYF
>TRBV12-3/TRBV12-4|-|TRBJ2-7|-
TGTGCCAGCAGTTTACAGGGTTGGGAGCAGTACTTC
CASSLQGWEQYF
>TRBV27|-|TRBJ2-5|many
TGTGCCAGCAGTTTTGGATCAGCCCAAGAGACCCAGTACTTC
CASSFGSAQETQYF
>TRBV4-1|TRBD1|TRBJ1-1|few
TGCGCCAGCAGCCAAAGGGACAGGGAAACTGAAGCTTTCTTT
CASSQRDRETEAFF
>TRBV6-5|-|TRBJ1-6|few
TGTGCCAGCAGTTCCAGACTGGGTCCTAATTCACCCCTCCACTTT
CASSSRLGPNSPLHF
>TRBV6-2/TRBV6-3|-|TRBJ2-2|-
TGTGCCAGCAGTAACCAAGGACTATCGAACACCGGGGAGCTGTTTTTT
CASSNQGLSNTGELFF
>TRBV4-2|TRBD1|TRBJ2-2|-
TGTGCCAGCAGCCAAGAGGGTCCAGGGGGCGCGGGAACCGGGGAGCTGTTTTTT
CASSQEGPGGAGTGELFF
>TRBV12-3/TRBV12-4|TRBD1|TRBJ2-7|-
TGTGCCAGCAGCCAGGACAGGTTGAGCTACGAGCAGTACTTC
CASSQDRLSYEQYF
>TRBV29-1|-|TRBJ2-5|many
TGCAGCGTTGGCCAGCGAGAAGGAGAGACCCAGTACTTC
CSVGQREGETQYF
>TRBV30|-|TRBJ1-2|many
TGTGCCTGGAGTGTAGGCCAGGACTATGGCTACACCTTC
CAWSVGQDYGYTF
>TRBV6-1|-|TRBJ2-3|many
TGTGCCAGCAGGAGAGCGGGACACCGAAGCACAGATACGCAGTATTTT
CASRRAGHRSTDTQYF
>TRBV6-1|-|TRBJ1-1|few
TGTGCCAGCAGTGAACATGGAGTTACTGAAGCTCTCTTT
CASSEHGVTEALF
>TRBV2|TRBD2|TRBJ2-7|many
TGTGCCAGCAGCGGACTAGCGAACGAGCAGTACTTC
CASSGLANEQYF
>TRBV18|-|TRBJ1-1|-
TGTGCCAGCTCACCACCTCGGACTTTGAACACTGAAGCTTTCTTT
CASSPPRTLNTEAFF
>TRBV18|-|TRBJ2-7|many
TGTGCCAGCTCACCAAGGGACTCCTTCCCCGAGCAGTACTTC
CASSPRDSFPEQYF
>TRBV6-1|-|TRBJ2-3|-
TGTGCCGTCGGGCTAAAGGGGCAGGTCACAGATACGCAGTATTTT
CAVGLKGQVTDTQYF
>TRBV20-1|TRBD2|TRBJ2-7|-
TGCAGTGCTGGACTAGCGGGGGGGAAATACGAGCAGTACTTC
CSAGLAGGKYEQYF
>TRBV12-3/TRBV12-4|-|TRBJ1-6|many
TGTGCCAGCAGCCCGACACCAAGTAATTCACCCCTCCACTTT
CASSPTPSNSPLHF
>TRBV11-1|-|TRBJ2-2|many
TGTGCCAGCAGCTTAAGGCTAGGGGCGAACACCGGGGAGCTGTTTTTT
CASSLRLGANTGELFF
>TRBV5-1|-|TRBJ2-3|many
TGCGCCAGCAGCTTGGTGGGGCTCAGTGATACGCAGTATTTT
CASSLVGLSDTQYF
>TRBV20-1|-|TRBJ2-7|few
TGCAGTGCTACCGGGACCCCCTACGAGCAGTACTTC
CSATGTPYEQYF
>TRBV4-1|-|TRBJ2-3|-
TGCGCCAGCAGCCACACCCTCAGGTGGGCCAGACAAAGCACAGGTACGCAGTATTTT
CASSHTLRWARQSTGTQYF
>TRBV28|TRBD2|TRBJ2-3|few
TGTGCCAGCAGTTCGTCAGCGGGGGATACGCAGTATTTT
CASSSSAGDTQYF
>TRBV6-1|-|TRBJ1-6|-
TGTGCCAGCGGTCCGCGGAGTAGAAGAGGTTCACCCCTCCACTTT
CASGPRSRRGSPLHF
>TRBV3-1|-|TRBJ1-6|many
TGTGCCAGCAGCCAACACCTAAATTCACCCCTCCACTTT
CASSQHLNSPLHF
>TRBV12-5|-|TRBJ2-7|-
TGTGCGGACAGTGTCTACGAGCAGTACTTC
CADSVYEQYF
>TRBV28|-|TRBJ1-1|many
TGTGCCAGCAGTTTAGCCCCAAGCACTGAAGCTTTCTTT
CASSLAPSTEAFF
>TRBV7-9|TRBD2|TRBJ2-5|many
TGTGCCAGCAGCTTTGGCACTAGCGGGGTCCAAGAGACCCAGTACTTC
CASSFGTSGVQETQYF
>TRBV2|-|TRBJ1-4|many
TGTGCCAGCCAGAATCGGGTCAGAGAAAAACTGTTTTTT
CASQNRVREKLFF
>TRBV6-1|TRBD1|TRBJ2-5|many
TGTGCCAGCAGTGCCCCGGGACAGGGTTCCCAGTACTTC
CASSAPGQGSQYF